One sample yielded the 8 T cell receptor beta chains listed below, sequenced in a study. TCRdb processed the 5' RACE reads anew with MiXCR; each CDR3 protein has one entry. The sample contains about 50,000 distinct CDR3 sequences, about 28% of which appear only once. Specimen: naive CD4+ T cells sorted from blood. Subset meaning: naive CD4+ T cells, CD4+CD45RA+CD25-. Source of these receptors: a female donor with breast cancer.

By share, this clonotype counts as medium-sized. V gene TRBV7-9 combines with J gene TRBJ2-2, with a weak D call TRBD2 (6 bases). Germline V CDR1 and CDR2: SEHNR, FQNEAQ (reference sequence). The CDR3 has 14 residues. The V gene lost 7 bases and the J gene lost 2 bases, with 11 bases spanning the gap. This CDR3 is CASNGGTNTGELFF. The CDR3 DNA sequence: TGTGCCAGCAATGGAGGGACCAACACCGGGGAGCTGTTTTTT.

For the CDR3, the DNA is TGTGCCAGCAGCCAAGACGGACTAGCGGGTACAGATACGCAGTATTTT. This encodes CASSQDGLAGTDTQYF. The rearrangement joins TRBV4-2 to TRBJ2-3; 11 bases map to TRBD2. Germline V gene lookup returns CDR1 LGHNA and CDR2 YNFKEQ. V dropped 0 bases and J dropped 3; count of bases not matched to a gene: 2. The CDR3 is 16 residues long.

The chain combines TRBV7-3 with TRBJ2-3, with TRBD1 matching 10 bases. CDR3 length: 14 residues. The V gene end was trimmed by 5 bases and the J gene end by 3 bases; junction bases not matched to a gene: 2. Germline loops: CDR1 SGHTA, CDR2 FQGTGA. CDR3 protein: CASSQGQGTDTQYF. CDR3 DNA sequence: TGTGCCAGCAGCCAGGGACAGGGGACAGATACGCAGTATTTT.

This clonotype came up a few times. The chain recombines TRBV6-2 or TRBV6-3 with TRBJ1-5, with D maybe TRBD1 (5 bases). The V gene lost 6 bases and the J gene lost 2 bases, with 11 bases spanning the gap. Germline loops: CDR1 MNHEY, CDR2 SVGEGT. The CDR3 sequence is 14 residues long. The CDR3 nucleotides are TGTGCCAGCAGCCAGGGACGGCGCAATCAGCCCCAGCATTTT. This sequence encodes CASSQGRRNQPQHF.

The chain recombines TRBV5-6 with TRBJ1-1; perhaps TRBD1 as D (5 bases). CDR1 SGHDT and CDR2 YYEEEE come from the germline V gene. V was trimmed by 4 bases and J by 7 bases, leaving 14 bases between them. This CDR3 is built from 13 residues. CDR3 nucleotide sequence: TGTGCCAGCAGCCTATTCCCGGGGGTTGAAGCTTTCTTT. This translates into CASSLFPGVEAFF.

With respect to this clonotype: This may come from a read error, since a much larger clone is one base off. The CDR3 protein is CASSPPGQGSGSPLHF. CDR3 bases: TGTGCCAGCAGCCCCCCGGGACAGGGGTCGGGATCACCCCTCCACTTT. This chain connects TRBV6-6 to TRBJ1-6; 10 nucleotides match TRBD1. The germline gives CDR1 MNHNY, CDR2 SVGAGI (reference sequence). Germline trimming cut 6 bases from V and 10 bases from J; bases unmatched to any gene: 12. The CDR3 spans 16 residues.

About this clonotype itself: The junction differs from germline at one of its ends, possibly a read error. The chain employs TRBV20-1 and TRBJ1-5, with a possible D match to TRBD1 (5 bases). The germline gives CDR1 DFQATT, CDR2 SNEGSKA (reference sequence). The CDR3 sequence is 17 residues long. The CDR3 region has the DNA TGCAGTGCTGGAGAACCCTCGGGACTGGGAAGCAATCAGCCCCAGCATTTT. Amino acids: CSAGEPSGLGSNQPQHF.

This clonotype was seen more than once but under ten times. The chain is built from TRBV6-5 and TRBJ2-1, with D unclear. Deletions cut 5 bases from V and 4 bases from J, with 3 bases between. The CDR3 runs to 11 residues. Germline assignment: CDR1 MNHEY and CDR2 SVGAGI. DNA of the CDR3: TGTGCCAGCAGTAAATACAATGAGCAGTTCTTC. This codes for CASSKYNEQFF.